Following are 11 T cell receptor beta chains from one sample sequenced in a study of T cell clonality in common variable immunodeficiency. Sequencing used immunoSEQ multiplex PCR; TCRdb keeps in-frame clones, though not all of them. Observed are about 37,000 clones, no singletons, with the top ten taking approximately 0.94%. Sample: peripheral blood mononuclear cells. Receptors originate from a person aged 18 to 70 in good health.

This clone was counted ten times or more. The read ends 3 residues before the CDR3 terminus; that terminus is restored from the germline J gene. The V gene is TRBV5-1, the J gene TRBJ1-4, with a weak D call TRBD1 (5 bases). V lost 0 bases and J 3 bases, leaving 15 bases between the germline ends. This CDR3 is built from 17 residues. CDR1 and CDR2 (germline): SGHRS, YFSETQ. The CDR3 sequence is CASSLGPLGASNEKLFF. Partial CDR3 DNA: TGCGCCAGCAGCTTGGGGCCATTAGGGGCGTCTAATGAAAAA.

At least ten counts were recorded for this clone. The CDR3 loop is CASSSLVTDTQYF. CDR3 bases read: TGTGCCAGCAGCTCCCTTGTCACAGATACG. J is TRBJ2-3 and V is TRBV5-6, with D unclear. With the read ending 3 residues before the CDR3 end, the germline J gene is used to fill in that end. The CDR3 covers 13 residues. Per the germline V gene, CDR1 is SGHDT and CDR2 is YYEEEE. V was cut by 3 bases and J by 2 bases, with 7 bases left in between.

This clone occurred many times. The CDR3 goes on 3 residues after the read ends, and that part is filled in from the germline J gene. The chain couples TRBV20-1 to TRBJ2-7; the match to TRBD1 covers 8 bases. Germline V gives CDR1 DFQATT, CDR2 SNEGSKA (reference sequence). CDR3 length equals 13 residues. Trimming removed 6 bases from V and 1 base from J; junction bases left unmatched: 5. The CDR3 sequence: CSAVGDRSYEQYF. The sequenced part of the CDR3 DNA is TGCAGTGCCGTCGGGGACAGGTCCTACGAG.

This clone has only a few counts. The CDR3 goes on 3 residues after the read ends, and that part is filled in from the germline J gene. The chain recombines TRBV7-8 with TRBJ1-2; perhaps TRBD1 as D (6 bases). The germline gives CDR1 SGHVS, CDR2 FQNEAQ. Trimming took off 2 bases at V and 2 bases at J, with 15 bases between the two ends. The CDR3 consists of 16 residues. The covered CDR3 bases are TGTGCCAGCAGCTTAACTCGTACAGGGTCCAACTATGGC. The encoded protein is CASSLTRTGSNYG. The entire CDR3 protein is CASSLTRTGSNYGYTF.

Of note for this clone: The DNA ends 3 residues before the CDR3 does, and the rest of the CDR3 is filled in from the germline J gene. The chain combines TRBV20-1 with TRBJ1-1, with a weak D call TRBD1 (5 bases). The germline CDR1 and CDR2 sequences are DFQATT and SNEGSKA (reference sequence). The CDR3 loop spans 16 amino acids. V lost 0 bases and J 4 bases, leaving 18 bases between the germline ends. The CDR3 is CSARDRSAGGATEAFF. CDR3 DNA, as far as it was read: TGCAGTGCTAGAGATCGTTCAGCTGGAGGGGCCACTGAA.

This clone was counted ten times or more. The read is 3 residues too short to cover the CDR3 end, so that end is filled in from the germline J gene. This chain connects TRBV5-1 to TRBJ1-1; 10 positions match TRBD1. J lost 5 bases, V lost 1 base, and 5 bases had no gene match. This CDR3 has 15 residues. CDR1 is SGHRS and CDR2 is YFSETQ in the germline V gene. The sequenced CDR3 bases are TGCGCCAGCAGCTTGAGGGGACAGGGGTATACTGAA. Translating gives CASSLRGQGYTE. The entire CDR3 protein is CASSLRGQGYTEAFF.

This clone was found many times. The CDR3 goes on 3 residues after the read ends, and that part is filled in from the germline J gene. The chain is built from TRBV11-2 and TRBJ2-2, with D tentatively TRBD2 (5 bases). V was clipped by 5 bases and J by 6 bases, with 10 bases between them. Germline V gene sequence: CDR1 SGHAT, CDR2 FQNNGV. This CDR3 comprises 13 residues. Partial CDR3 DNA: TGTGCCAGCAGCCCCGAGGGCCCCGGGGAG. Translating gives CASSPEGPGE. The complete CDR3 reads CASSPEGPGELFF.

This clone has a count of ten or more. The sequence runs out 3 residues before the end of the CDR3; the remainder is reconstructed from the germline J gene. The chain joins TRBV10-3 to TRBJ2-3; the D gene is possibly TRBD1 (7 bases). Germline values: CDR1 ENHRY, CDR2 SYGVKD. The CDR3 is made up of 14 amino acids. Deletions cut 10 bases from V and 1 base from J, with 15 bases between. The CDR3: CATEGRGGTDTQYF. CDR3 DNA (partial): TGTGCCACCGAAGGCAGGGGGGGCACAGATACG.

This clone was recorded many times. The CDR3 end is not reached by the read, which stops 3 residues before it; the germline J gene fills it in. The genes are TRBV30 and TRBJ1-3; the D gene is possibly TRBD1 (5 bases). Trimming pared 3 bases from V and 0 bases from J, leaving 12 bases between. The germline V gene has CDR1 GTSNPN and CDR2 SVGIG (reference sequence). This CDR3 comprises 15 residues. CDR3 DNA, as far as it was read: TGTGCCTGGAGGGGGCTTTTTCCCTCTGGAAACACC. Protein: CAWRGLFPSGNT. The complete CDR3 sequence is CAWRGLFPSGNTIYF.

Many counts were recorded for this clone. The read gets to within 3 residues of the CDR3 end, and the germline J gene fills in the rest. The chain recombines TRBV5-4 with TRBJ2-1; 11 bases align to TRBD2. From germline, CDR1 is SGHNT and CDR2 YYREEE (reference sequence). V was pared by 5 bases and J by 8 bases, with 12 bases of the junction left unmatched. CDR3 length: 16 residues. CDR3 region: CASSPLAGGFIYEQFF. The sequenced part of the CDR3 DNA is TGTGCCAGCAGTCCATTAGCGGGAGGGTTTATTTATGAG.

This clone was detected a few times. Coverage ceases 3 residues before the CDR3 finishes, and the germline J gene fills in the end. The chain recombines TRBV10-2 with TRBJ2-2; weak D call: TRBD2 (6 bases). The V gene's germline CDR1 is WSHSY and CDR2 SAAADI. With 1 base removed from V and 3 bases from J, the gap between germline ends came to 6 bases. This CDR3 spans 14 amino acids. The CDR3 bases that were read are TGCGCCAGCAGTGAGTGGGACTACACCGGGGAG. As protein: CASSEWDYTGE. From start to end, the CDR3 is CASSEWDYTGELFF.